This T cell receptor (beta chain) was captured by sequencing in a study of control samples from healthy donors and cancer patients (dated by TCRdb to between 2020 and 2021). Turning to this clone: Its antigen has not been determined. No much larger clone exists at a distance of one base, and base qualities are not known.

V sheds 3 bases and J sheds 5 bases, leaving 14 bases between their ends. The CDR3 sequence holds 15 residues, the cysteine and phenylalanine included. Of the read, only the CDR3 DNA is kept; its 45 bases are in frame from base 1. From the germline V gene (reference sequence), CDR1 is MNHEY and CDR2 is SMNVEV. Preparation of the library involved the immunoSEQ multiplex PCR assay. TCRdb took this table from immuneACCESS and kept in-frame rearrangements with V and J called. Such tables lack part of the clones; where checked against another copy, unresolved V genes explain under half of the gap, and the rest is unexplained. In all, the sample holds about 71,000 clones, and roughly 91% of those were seen once. The ten largest clonotypes hold under 20% of the sample.

The TCR comes from a man aged 60 to 69 with lung cancer. The chain is encoded by TRBV27 joined to TRBJ2-1; the D segment is perhaps TRBD1 or TRBD2, each sharing 5 matched bases. Sequenced sample: PBMCs. The nucleotides read TGTGCCAGCAGTTTCGAAGGGACGCCGAACAATGAGCAGTTCTTC. Translated, this gives CASSFEGTPNNEQFF.